The clone carrying this T cell receptor (delta chain) showed up just once. Its antigen is not identified. The V segment lost 5 bases and the J segment 1 base; nucleotides outside the gene matches: 35. The CDR3 spans 26 residues. Germline values: CDR1 TSWWSYY, CDR2 QGS. The data stem from a study of human gamma delta and Vdelta1 T cells. TCRdb re-called the PCR reads using CATT. The sample shows some 13,000 delta-chain clones, about half of them seen only once. Study results and limitations: Polyclonal Delta One T cells reportedly showed broad cytotoxic targeting of acute myeloid leukemia.

The genes are TRDV1 and TRDJ1; 12 bases align to TRDD3. The specimen sequenced was Vdelta1 gamma-delta T cells from blood grown in culture (DOT cells). This clonotype was sampled from a human donor in good health. CDR3 bases: TGTGCTCTTGGGAATGGCCTTCCCCGAGCACGCGTCCTTACTGGGGGATACTTCGTGGGCACCGATAAACTCATCTTT. Amino acid sequence: CALGNGLPRARVLTGGYFVGTDKLIF.